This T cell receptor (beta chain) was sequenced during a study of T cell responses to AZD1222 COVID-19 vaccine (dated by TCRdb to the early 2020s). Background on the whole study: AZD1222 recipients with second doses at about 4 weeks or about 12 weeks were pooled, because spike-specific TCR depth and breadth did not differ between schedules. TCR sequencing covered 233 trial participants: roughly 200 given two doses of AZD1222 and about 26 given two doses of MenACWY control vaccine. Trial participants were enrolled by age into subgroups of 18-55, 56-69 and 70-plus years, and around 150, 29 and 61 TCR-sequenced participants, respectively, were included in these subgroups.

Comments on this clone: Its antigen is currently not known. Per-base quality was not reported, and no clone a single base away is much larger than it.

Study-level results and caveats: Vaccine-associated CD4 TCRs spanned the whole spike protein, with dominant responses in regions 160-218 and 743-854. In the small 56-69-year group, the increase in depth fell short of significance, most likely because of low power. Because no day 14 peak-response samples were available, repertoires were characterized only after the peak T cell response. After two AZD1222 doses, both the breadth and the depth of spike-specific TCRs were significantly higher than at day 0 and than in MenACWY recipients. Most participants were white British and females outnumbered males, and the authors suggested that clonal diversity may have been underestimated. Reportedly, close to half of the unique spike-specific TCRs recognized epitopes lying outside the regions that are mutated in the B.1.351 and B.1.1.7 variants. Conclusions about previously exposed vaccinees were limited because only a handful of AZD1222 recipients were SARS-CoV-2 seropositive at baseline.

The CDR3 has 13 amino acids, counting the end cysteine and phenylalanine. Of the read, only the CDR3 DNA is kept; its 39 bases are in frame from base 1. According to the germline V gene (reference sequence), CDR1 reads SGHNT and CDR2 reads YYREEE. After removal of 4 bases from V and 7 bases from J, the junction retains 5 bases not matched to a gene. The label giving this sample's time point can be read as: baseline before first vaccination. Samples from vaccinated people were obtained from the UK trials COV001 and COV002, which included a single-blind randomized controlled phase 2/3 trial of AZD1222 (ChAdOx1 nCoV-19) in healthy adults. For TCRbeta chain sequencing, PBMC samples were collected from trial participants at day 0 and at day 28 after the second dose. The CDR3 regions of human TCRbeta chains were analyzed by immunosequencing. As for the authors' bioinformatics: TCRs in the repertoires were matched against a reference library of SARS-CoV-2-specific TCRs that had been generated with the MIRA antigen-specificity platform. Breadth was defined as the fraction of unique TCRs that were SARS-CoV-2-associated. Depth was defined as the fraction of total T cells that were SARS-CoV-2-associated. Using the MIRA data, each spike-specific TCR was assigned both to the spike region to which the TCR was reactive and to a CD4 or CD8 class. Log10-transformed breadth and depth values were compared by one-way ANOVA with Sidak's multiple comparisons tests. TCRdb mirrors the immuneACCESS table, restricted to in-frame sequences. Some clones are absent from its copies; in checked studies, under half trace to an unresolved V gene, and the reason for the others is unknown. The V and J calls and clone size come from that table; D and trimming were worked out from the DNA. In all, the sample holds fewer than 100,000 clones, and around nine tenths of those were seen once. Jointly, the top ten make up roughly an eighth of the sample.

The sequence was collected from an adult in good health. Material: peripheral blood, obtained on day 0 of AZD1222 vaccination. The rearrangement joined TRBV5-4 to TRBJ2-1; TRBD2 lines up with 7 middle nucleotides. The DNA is TGTGCCAGCAGCGGGGGGGGTAGGAATGAGCAGTTCTTC. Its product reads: CASSGGGRNEQFF.